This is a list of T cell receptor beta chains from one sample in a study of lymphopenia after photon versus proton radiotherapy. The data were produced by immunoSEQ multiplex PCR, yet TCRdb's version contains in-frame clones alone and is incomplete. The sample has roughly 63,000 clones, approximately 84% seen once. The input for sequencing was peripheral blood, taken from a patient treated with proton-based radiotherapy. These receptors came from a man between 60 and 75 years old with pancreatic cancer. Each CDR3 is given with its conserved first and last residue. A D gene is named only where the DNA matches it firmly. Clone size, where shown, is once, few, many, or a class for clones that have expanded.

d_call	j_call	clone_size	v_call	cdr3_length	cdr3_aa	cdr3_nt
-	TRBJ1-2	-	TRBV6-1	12	CASRESAGGYTF	TGTGCCAGCAGAGAAAGCGCGGGGGGCTACACCTTC
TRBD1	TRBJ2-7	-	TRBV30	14	CAWSGGTGGIEQYF	TGTGCCTGGAGTGGGGGGACAGGGGGGATCGAGCAGTACTTC
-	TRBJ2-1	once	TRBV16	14	CASSPVQGLNEQFF	TGTGCCAGCAGCCCCGTGCAGGGGCTCAATGAGCAGTTCTTC
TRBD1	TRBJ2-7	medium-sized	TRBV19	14	CASSMGQGGFEQYF	TGTGCCAGTAGTATGGGACAGGGGGGATTTGAGCAGTACTTC
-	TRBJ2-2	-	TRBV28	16	CASSRWEGANTGELFF	TGTGCCAGCAGCCGCTGGGAAGGAGCGAACACCGGGGAGCTGTTTTTT
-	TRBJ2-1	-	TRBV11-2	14	CASSPAAGYNEQFF	TGTGCCAGTTCTCCTGCCGCGGGGTACAATGAGCAGTTCTTC
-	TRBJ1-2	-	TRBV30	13	CASTRDPKDGYTF	TGTGCCTCTACCCGGGACCCGAAAGATGGCTACACCTTC
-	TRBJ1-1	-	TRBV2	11	CASSETTEAFF	TGTGCCAGCAGTGAGACCACTGAAGCTTTCTTT
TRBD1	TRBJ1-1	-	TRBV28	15	CASSPWTGGNTEAFF	TGTGCCAGCAGCCCCTGGACAGGCGGGAACACTGAAGCTTTCTTT
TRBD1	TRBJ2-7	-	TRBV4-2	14	CASSQTGVGYEQYF	TGTGCCAGCAGCCAAACAGGGGTTGGGTACGAGCAGTACTTC
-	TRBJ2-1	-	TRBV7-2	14	CASSSSGGNNEQFF	TGTGCCAGCAGCTCCAGCGGCGGGAACAATGAGCAGTTCTTC
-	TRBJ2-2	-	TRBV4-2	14	CASSLGVVTGELFF	TGTGCCAGCAGCCTTGGGGTTGTCACCGGGGAGCTGTTTTTT
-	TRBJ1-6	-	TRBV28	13	CASSLGRNSPLHF	TGTGCCAGCAGTTTGGGCAGGAATTCACCCCTCCACTTT
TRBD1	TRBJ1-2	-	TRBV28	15	CASSLSPGGLNGYTF	TGTGCCAGCAGTTTATCCCCAGGGGGCCTAAATGGCTACACCTTC
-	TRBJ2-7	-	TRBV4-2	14	CASSQDAPSYEQYF	TGTGCCAGCAGCCAAGATGCCCCCTCCTACGAGCAGTACTTC
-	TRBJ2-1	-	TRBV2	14	CATTAGFSYNEQFF	TGTGCCACTACGGCGGGATTCTCCTACAATGAGCAGTTCTTC
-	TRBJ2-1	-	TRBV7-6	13	CASSSTRSNEQFF	TGTGCCAGCAGCAGTACTAGAAGCAATGAGCAGTTCTTC
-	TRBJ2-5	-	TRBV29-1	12	CSVGEQKETQYF	TGCAGCGTGGGGGAGCAGAAAGAGACCCAGTACTTC
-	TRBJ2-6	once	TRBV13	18	CASSARGISYSGANVLTF	TGTGCCAGCAGCGCCCGAGGGATTTCCTACTCTGGGGCCAACGTCCTGACTTTC
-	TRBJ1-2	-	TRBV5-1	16	CASSPGGARANYGYTF	TGCGCCAGCAGCCCTGGAGGGGCGCGGGCTAACTATGGCTACACCTTC
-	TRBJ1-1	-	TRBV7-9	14	CASSLVHGVSEAFF	TGTGCCAGCAGCTTAGTGCATGGGGTATCTGAAGCTTTCTTT
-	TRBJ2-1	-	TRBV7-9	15	CASSLPLGRYHEQFF	TGTGCCAGCAGCTTACCCCTAGGGCGCTACCATGAGCAGTTCTTC
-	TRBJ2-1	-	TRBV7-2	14	CASTPRGGRGEQFF	TGTGCCAGCACCCCGAGGGGGGGTCGGGGCGAGCAGTTCTTC
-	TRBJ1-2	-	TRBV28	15	CASSSGTGVGNGYTF	TGTGCCAGCAGTTCCGGGACCGGGGTTGGAAATGGCTACACCTTC
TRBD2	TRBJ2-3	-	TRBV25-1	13	CASSASGRPTQYF	TGTGCCAGCAGTGCTAGCGGGAGGCCTACGCAGTATTTT
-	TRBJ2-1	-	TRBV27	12	CASTSWGDEQFF	TGTGCCAGCACCTCGTGGGGGGATGAGCAGTTCTTC
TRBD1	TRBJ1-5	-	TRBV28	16	CASSPEIGTGGQPQHF	TGTGCCAGCAGTCCCGAAATAGGGACAGGCGGTCAGCCCCAGCATTTT
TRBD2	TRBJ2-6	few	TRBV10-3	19	CAIRGTSGRNLPGANVLTF	TGTGCCATCAGGGGGACTAGCGGGAGGAACCTACCTGGGGCCAACGTCCTGACTTTC
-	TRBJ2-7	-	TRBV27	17	CASSLFSRPGGTGEQYF	TGTGCCAGCAGTTTATTCTCCCGACCAGGAGGAACCGGGGAGCAGTACTTC
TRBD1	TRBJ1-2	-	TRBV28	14	CASSPDRGLNGYTF	TGTGCCAGCAGTCCGGACAGGGGGCTTAATGGCTACACCTTC
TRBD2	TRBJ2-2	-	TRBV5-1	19	CASSLGILIGGRNTGELFF	TGCGCCAGCAGCTTGGGAATTCTGATCGGGGGGAGGAACACCGGGGAGCTGTTTTTT
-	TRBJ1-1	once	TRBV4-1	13	CASSLRRNTEAFF	TGCGCCAGCAGCCTCCGACGGAACACTGAAGCTTTCTTT
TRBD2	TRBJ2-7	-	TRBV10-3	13	CAGQTLAGGEQYF	TGTGCCGGACAAACACTAGCGGGGGGTGAGCAGTACTTC
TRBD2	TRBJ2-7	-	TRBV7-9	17	CASSLAALGLASYEQYF	TGTGCCAGCAGCTTAGCTGCGCTAGGACTAGCCTCCTACGAGCAGTACTTC
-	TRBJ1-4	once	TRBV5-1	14	CASSSRDGNEKLFF	TGCGCCAGCAGCTCCCGGGACGGTAATGAAAAACTGTTTTTT
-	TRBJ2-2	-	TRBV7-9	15	CASSRQSGSTGELFF	TGTGCCAGCAGCCGACAGAGTGGTTCGACCGGGGAGCTGTTTTTT
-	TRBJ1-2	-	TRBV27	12	CASSSTRVGYTF	TGTGCCAGCAGTTCCACTAGGGTCGGCTACACCTTC
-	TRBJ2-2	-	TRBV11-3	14	CASSLTQDTGELFF	TGTGCCAGCAGCTTAACACAGGACACCGGGGAGCTGTTTTTT
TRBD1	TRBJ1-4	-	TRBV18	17	CASSPPGTGGFGEKLFF	TGTGCCAGCTCACCCCCAGGGACAGGGGGCTTTGGTGAAAAACTGTTTTTT
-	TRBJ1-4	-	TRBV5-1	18	CASSLTVVGLGTNEKLFF	TGCGCCAGCAGCCTAACCGTCGTAGGATTGGGGACTAATGAAAAACTGTTTTTT
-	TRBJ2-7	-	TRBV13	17	CASSTISLARATYEQYF	TGTGCCAGCAGCACCATATCCCTAGCGCGAGCGACCTACGAGCAGTACTTC
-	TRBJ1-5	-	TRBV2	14	CASSVVGTNQPQHF	TGTGCCAGCAGTGTCGTAGGGACTAATCAGCCCCAGCATTTT
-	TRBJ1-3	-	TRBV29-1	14	CSVEPWTSGNTIYF	TGCAGCGTTGAACCTTGGACGTCCGGAAACACCATATATTTT
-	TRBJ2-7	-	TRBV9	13	CASSVGLGYEQYF	TGTGCCAGCAGCGTAGGGCTAGGCTACGAGCAGTACTTC
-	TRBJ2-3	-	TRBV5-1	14	CASSGVGRTDTQYF	TGCGCCAGCAGCGGGGTAGGACGCACAGATACGCAGTATTTT
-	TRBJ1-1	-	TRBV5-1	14	CASSLEGVRVEAFF	TGCGCCAGCAGCTTGGAAGGTGTTCGGGTTGAAGCTTTCTTT
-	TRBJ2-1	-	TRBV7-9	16	CASSLRQGGSYNEQFF	TGTGCCAGCAGCCTTCGACAGGGAGGGAGCTACAATGAGCAGTTCTTC
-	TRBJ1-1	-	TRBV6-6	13	CASSKRGNTEAFF	TGTGCCAGCAGTAAGAGGGGAAACACTGAAGCTTTCTTT
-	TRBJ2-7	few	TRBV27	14	CASSWDSLSYEQYF	TGTGCCAGCAGTTGGGACTCCCTCTCCTACGAGCAGTACTTC
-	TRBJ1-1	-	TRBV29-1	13	CSASIGLNTEAFF	TGCAGCGCCTCCATAGGTTTGAACACTGAAGCTTTCTTT
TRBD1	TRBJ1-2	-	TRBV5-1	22	CASSLLPNPLVDSTGVKGGYTF	TGCGCCAGCAGCTTGCTTCCGAACCCGCTAGTTGATTCGACAGGGGTGAAGGGCGGCTACACCTTC
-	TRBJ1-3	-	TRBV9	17	CASSVEFGMNLGNTIYF	TGTGCCAGCAGCGTAGAATTCGGCATGAACCTTGGAAACACCATATATTTT
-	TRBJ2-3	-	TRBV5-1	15	CASSFTGRGTDTQYF	TGCGCCAGCAGCTTCACGGGGCGAGGCACAGATACGCAGTATTTT
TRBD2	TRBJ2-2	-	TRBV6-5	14	CASRLAGEAGELFF	TGTGCCAGCAGGCTAGCGGGAGAGGCCGGGGAGCTGTTTTTT
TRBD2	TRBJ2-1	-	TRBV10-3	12	CAIQTSFNEQFF	TGTGCCATCCAGACTAGCTTCAATGAGCAGTTCTTC
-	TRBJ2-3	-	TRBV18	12	CASASNTDTQYF	TGTGCCAGCGCGAGTAACACAGATACGCAGTATTTT
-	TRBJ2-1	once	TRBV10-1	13	CASSTGLASEQFF	TGCGCCAGCTCTACAGGGTTGGCGTCGGAGCAGTTCTTC
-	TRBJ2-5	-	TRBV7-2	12	CASNDAQETQYF	TGTGCCAGCAACGATGCCCAAGAGACCCAGTACTTC
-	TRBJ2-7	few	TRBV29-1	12	CSVDGGSDEQYF	TGCAGCGTTGACGGAGGGTCCGACGAGCAGTACTTC